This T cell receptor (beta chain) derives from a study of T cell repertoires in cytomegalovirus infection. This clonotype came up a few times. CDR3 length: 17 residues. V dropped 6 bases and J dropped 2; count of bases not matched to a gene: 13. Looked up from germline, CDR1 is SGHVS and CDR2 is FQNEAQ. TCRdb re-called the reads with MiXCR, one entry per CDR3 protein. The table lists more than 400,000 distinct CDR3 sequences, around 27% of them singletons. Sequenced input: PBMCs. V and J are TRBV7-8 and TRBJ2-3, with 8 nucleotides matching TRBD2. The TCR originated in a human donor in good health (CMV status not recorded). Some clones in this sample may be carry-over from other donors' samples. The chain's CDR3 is CASRQKPSGRFTDTQYF. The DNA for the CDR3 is TGTGCCAGCAGACAAAAACCTAGCGGGCGATTCACAGATACGCAGTATTTT.